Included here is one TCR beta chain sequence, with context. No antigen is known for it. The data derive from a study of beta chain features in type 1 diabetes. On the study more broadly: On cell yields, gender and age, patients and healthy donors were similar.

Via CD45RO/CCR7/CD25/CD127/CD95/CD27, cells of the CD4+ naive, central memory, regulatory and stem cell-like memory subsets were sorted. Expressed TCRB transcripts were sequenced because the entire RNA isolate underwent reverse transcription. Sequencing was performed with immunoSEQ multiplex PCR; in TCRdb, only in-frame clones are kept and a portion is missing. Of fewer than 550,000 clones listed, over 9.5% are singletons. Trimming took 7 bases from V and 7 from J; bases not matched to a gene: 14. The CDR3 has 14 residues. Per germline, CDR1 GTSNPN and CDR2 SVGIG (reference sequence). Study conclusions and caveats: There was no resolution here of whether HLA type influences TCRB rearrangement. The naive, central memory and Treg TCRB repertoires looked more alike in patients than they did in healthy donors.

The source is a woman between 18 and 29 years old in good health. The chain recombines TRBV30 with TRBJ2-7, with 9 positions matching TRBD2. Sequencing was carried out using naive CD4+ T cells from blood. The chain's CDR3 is CALSRAGGSGEQYF. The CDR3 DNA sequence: TGTGCCTTGTCAAGAGCGGGAGGATCTGGGGAGCAGTACTTC. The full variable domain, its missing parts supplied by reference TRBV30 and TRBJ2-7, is SQTIHQWPATLVQPVGSPLSLECTVEGTSNPNLYWYRQAAGRGLQLLFYSVGIGQISSEVPQNLSASRPQDRQFILSSKKLLLSDSGFYLCALSRAGGSGEQYFGPGTRLTVT.